This T cell receptor beta chain comes out of a study of regulatory T cells in long-lasting Graves disease. Germline-derived CDR1 and CDR2 are SEHNR and FQNEAQ (reference sequence). This CDR3 comprises 14 residues. The junction had 4 bases not matched to a gene; V was cut back by 6 bases and J by 3 bases. Time point described: newly diagnosed GD, antithyroid drugs for less than 3 months. After RNA was extracted from PBMCs, the TCR library was made from it. The guidelines of the American Thyroid Association were the basis for diagnosing Graves' disease. This clonotype was counted once. Researchers made TCR beta libraries by using iRepertoire HTBI primers and running Arm-PCR on CDR3 regions. TCRdb redid the calling of the multiplex PCR reads with MiXCR, one entry per CDR3 protein. The sample yields some 250,000 distinct CDR3 sequences, 18% seen once. The same data also contributed to another study, on T cells in Graves' hyperthyroidism and ophthalmopathy.

The sequencing here drew on peripheral blood mononuclear cells (PBMCs), taken at new diagnosis, from a patient treated with antithyroid drugs. The V gene is TRBV7-9, the J gene TRBJ1-3; 8 nucleotides match TRBD1. This receptor was taken from a woman in her 30s with Graves disease. The CDR3 loop reads CASSTQGGGNTIYF. The DNA for the CDR3 is TGTGCCAGCAGTACACAGGGGGGTGGAAACACCATATATTTT.